The 5 T cell receptor beta chains listed next were all sequenced from one sample in a study of T cell responses to AZD1222 COVID-19 vaccine. Some clones are missing from TCRdb's copy, which holds only in-frame ones; the method was immunoSEQ multiplex PCR. The sample shows under 150,000 clones, around 92% of them seen only once. Specimen: peripheral blood, collected 28 days after the second AZD1222 dose. All receptors derive from an adult who received the AZD1222 COVID-19 vaccine.

The V gene is TRBV6-2 or TRBV6-3, the J gene TRBJ2-2; 8 positions match TRBD2. The CDR3 covers 18 residues. The V and J ends lost 6 bases and 0 bases, in that order; junction bases with no gene match: 12. Per germline, CDR1 MNHEY and CDR2 SVGEGT. CDR3 DNA: TGTGCCAGCAGCCCCGTTTCCCCACTAGCGGCGAACACCGGGGAGCTGTTTTTT. Amino acids: CASSPVSPLAANTGELFF.

The genes are TRBV9 and TRBJ2-7, with unresolved D. The CDR3 runs 13 residues. V lost 0 bases and J lost 6, with 10 bases in between. CDR1 and CDR2 (germline): SGDLS, YYNGEE. CDR3 nucleotides: TGTGCCAGCAGCGTAGGATACGTCGGCGAGCAGTACGTC. It codes for CASSVGYVGEQYV.

V usage is TRBV19 and J usage is TRBJ1-1; unclear D gene. Trimming removed 5 bases at V and 0 bases at J, with 7 bases between. Germline CDR1 and CDR2: LNHDA and SQIVND (reference sequence). The CDR3 runs to 13 residues. The CDR3 is CASSLFMNTEAFF. The CDR3 DNA is TGTGCCAGTAGTTTATTCATGAACACTGAAGCTTTCTTT. The whole variable domain, filled in from reference TRBV19 and TRBJ1-1, reads DGGITQSPKYLFRKEGQNVTLSCEQNLNHDAMYWYRQDPGQGLRLIYYSQIVNDFQKGDIAEGYSVSREKKESFPLTVTSAQKNPTAFYLCASSLFMNTEAFFGQGTRLTVV.

The chain carries TRBV10-2 and TRBJ1-1; 8 bases are shared with TRBD1. The germline V gene has CDR1 WSHSY and CDR2 SAAADI. CDR3 size: 13 residues. Germline trimming cut 0 bases from V and 10 bases from J; bases unmatched to any gene: 4. CDR3 region: CASSESRTGRAFF. In nucleotides, the CDR3 is TGCGCCAGCAGTGAGTCTCGGACAGGGAGAGCTTTCTTT.

The chain uses TRBV6-5 and TRBJ2-1; a weak D match, TRBD1 (6 bases). V lost 0 bases to trimming and J lost 6 bases, with 6 bases between them. There are 13 residues in the CDR3. Germline assignment: CDR1 MNHEY and CDR2 SVGAGI. CDR3 amino acids: CASSYSDSNEQFF. CDR3 sequence (DNA): TGTGCCAGCAGTTACTCGGACAGCAATGAGCAGTTCTTC.